This T cell receptor (beta chain) is from a study of blood T cell repertoires in COVID-19. Study summary: COVID-19 samples from acute and convalescent phases originated in the United States, Italy and Spain. Sources were T cells, B-cell-depleted T cells, or PBMCs; the material itself was cDNA or gDNA.

The germline gives CDR1 SGHAT, CDR2 FQDESV (reference sequence). V lost 5 bases to trimming and J lost 8 bases; unmatched junction nucleotides: 8. The CDR3 is made up of 14 amino acids. Authors' processing steps: Amplified reference gene primers provided the basis for estimating nucleated cell counts. Repertoires were generated with immunoSEQ multiplex PCR, while TCRdb's copy carries only in-frame clones and drops some. V and J calls and clone size come straight from that table; D and trimming were deduced from the DNA. The table shows some 260,000 clones, with around 83% occurring only once. The source material was peripheral blood. The chain recombines TRBV11-1 with TRBJ1-2; 10 bases are shared with TRBD1. This receptor was obtained from a man at least 80 years old with acute or convalescent COVID-19. The CDR3 DNA follows: TGTGCCAGCAGCCCAGGGACAGGGGTCAGCGGCTACACCTTC. Protein sequence: CASSPGTGVSGYTF.